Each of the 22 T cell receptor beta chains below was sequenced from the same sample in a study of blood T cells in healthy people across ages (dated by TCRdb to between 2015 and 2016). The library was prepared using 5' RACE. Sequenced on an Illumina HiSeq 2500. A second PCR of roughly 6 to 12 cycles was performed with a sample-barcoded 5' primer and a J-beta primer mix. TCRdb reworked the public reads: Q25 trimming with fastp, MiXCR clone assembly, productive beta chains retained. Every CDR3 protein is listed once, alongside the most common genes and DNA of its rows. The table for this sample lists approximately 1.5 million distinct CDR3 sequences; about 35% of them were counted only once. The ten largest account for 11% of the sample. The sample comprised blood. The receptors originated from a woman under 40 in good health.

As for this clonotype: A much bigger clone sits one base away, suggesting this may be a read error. CDR3 sequence: CAKRTGDVGYTF. In nucleotides, the CDR3 is TGTGCCAAAAGGACAGGGGATGTTGGCTACACCTTC. The chain joins TRBV2 to TRBJ1-2, with 9 nucleotides matching TRBD1. CDR3 length equals 12 residues. Per the germline V gene, CDR1 is SNHLY and CDR2 is FYNNEI. V lost 10 bases and J lost 7; bases outside the gene matches: 7.

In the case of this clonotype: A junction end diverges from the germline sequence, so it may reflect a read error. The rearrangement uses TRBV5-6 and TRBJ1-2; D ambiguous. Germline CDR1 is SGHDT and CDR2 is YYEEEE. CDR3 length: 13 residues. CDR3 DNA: TGTGCCAGCAGCTTGCGACACGCTCATGGCCACACCTTC. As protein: CASSLRHAHGHTF.

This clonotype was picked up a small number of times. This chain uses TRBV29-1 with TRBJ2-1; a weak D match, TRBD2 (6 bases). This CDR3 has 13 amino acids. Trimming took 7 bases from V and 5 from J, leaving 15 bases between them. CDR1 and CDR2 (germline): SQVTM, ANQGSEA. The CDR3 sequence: CSETSRGNNEQFF. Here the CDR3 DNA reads TGCAGCGAGACTAGTCGTGGGAACAATGAGCAGTTCTTC.

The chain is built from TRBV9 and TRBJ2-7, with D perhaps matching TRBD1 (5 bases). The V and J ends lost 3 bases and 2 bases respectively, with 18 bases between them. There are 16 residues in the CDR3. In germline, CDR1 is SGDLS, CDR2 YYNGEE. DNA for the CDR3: TGTGCCAGCAGCGATGGACAAAGTTCGCTCCCCTACGAGCAGTACTTC. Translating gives CASSDGQSSLPYEQYF.

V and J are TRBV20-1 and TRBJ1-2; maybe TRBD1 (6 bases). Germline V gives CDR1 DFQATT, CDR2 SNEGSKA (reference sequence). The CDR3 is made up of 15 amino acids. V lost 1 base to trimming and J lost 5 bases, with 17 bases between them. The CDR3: CSARARGGLWYGYTF. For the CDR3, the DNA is TGCAGTGCTAGAGCCCGGGGGGGCCTATGGTATGGCTACACCTTC.

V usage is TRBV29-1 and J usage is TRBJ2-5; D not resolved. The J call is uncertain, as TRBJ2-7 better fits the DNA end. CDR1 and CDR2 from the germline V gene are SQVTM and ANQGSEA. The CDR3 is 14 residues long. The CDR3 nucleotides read TGCAGCGTTCTTTCCGGGCAAGGAGCCTACGAGCAGTACTTC. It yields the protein CSVLSGQGAYEQYF.

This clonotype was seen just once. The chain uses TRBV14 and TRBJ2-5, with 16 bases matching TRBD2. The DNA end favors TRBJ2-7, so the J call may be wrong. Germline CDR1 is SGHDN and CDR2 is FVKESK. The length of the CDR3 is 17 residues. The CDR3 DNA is TGTGCCAGCAGCCCGACCTGGGGACTAGCGGGAGGGTACGAGCAGTACTTC. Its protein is CASSPTWGLAGGYEQYF.

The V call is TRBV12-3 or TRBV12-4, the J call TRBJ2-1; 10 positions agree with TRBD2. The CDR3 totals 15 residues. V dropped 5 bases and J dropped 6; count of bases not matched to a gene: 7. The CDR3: CASSPVAGGSNEQFF. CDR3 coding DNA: TGTGCCAGCAGTCCGGTAGCGGGAGGTAGCAATGAGCAGTTCTTC.

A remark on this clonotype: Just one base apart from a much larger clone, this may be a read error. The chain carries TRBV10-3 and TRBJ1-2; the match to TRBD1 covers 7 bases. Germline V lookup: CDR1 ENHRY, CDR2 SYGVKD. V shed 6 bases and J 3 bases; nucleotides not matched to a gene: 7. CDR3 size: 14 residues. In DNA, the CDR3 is TGTGCCATCAGACGGGACAGTCCTGACTATGGCTACACCTTC. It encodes CAIRRDSPDYGYTF.

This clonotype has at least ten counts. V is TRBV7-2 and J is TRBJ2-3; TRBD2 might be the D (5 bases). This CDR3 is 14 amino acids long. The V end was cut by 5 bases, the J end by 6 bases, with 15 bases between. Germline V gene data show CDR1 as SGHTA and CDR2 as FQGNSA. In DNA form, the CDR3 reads TGTGCCAGCAGCCTCCGGACTCCGCCGGATACGCAGTATTTT. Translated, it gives CASSLRTPPDTQYF.

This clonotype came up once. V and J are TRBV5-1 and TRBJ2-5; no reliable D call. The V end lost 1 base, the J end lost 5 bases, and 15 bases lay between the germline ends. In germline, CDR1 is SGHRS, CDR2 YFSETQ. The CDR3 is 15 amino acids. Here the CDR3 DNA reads TGCGCCAGCAGCTTGAGTATTGGGGTTGGGGAGACCCAGTACTTC. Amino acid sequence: CASSLSIGVGETQYF.

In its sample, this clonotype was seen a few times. CDR3 in DNA: TGTGCCTCCAGTACCGGGGTCTCCTACAATGAGCAGTTCTTC. Translation gives CASSTGVSYNEQFF. This chain uses TRBV10-3 with TRBJ2-1; possible D gene TRBD2, 5 bases. Germline loops: CDR1 ENHRY, CDR2 SYGVKD. This CDR3 spans 14 amino acids. Deletions cut 11 bases from V and 0 bases from J, with 14 bases between.

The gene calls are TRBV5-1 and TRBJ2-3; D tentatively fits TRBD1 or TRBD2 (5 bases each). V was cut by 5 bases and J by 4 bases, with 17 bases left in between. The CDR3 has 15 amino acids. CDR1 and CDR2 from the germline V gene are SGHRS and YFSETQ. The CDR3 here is CASSRWGSEADTQYF. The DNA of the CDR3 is TGCGCCAGCAGTAGGTGGGGGTCGGAAGCAGATACGCAGTATTTT. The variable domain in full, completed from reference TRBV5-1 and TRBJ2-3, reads KAGVTQTPRYLIKTRGQQVTLSCSPISGHRSVSWYQQTPGQGLQFLFEYFSETQRNKGNFPGRFSGRQFSNSRSEMNVSTLELGDSALYLCASSRWGSEADTQYFGPGTRLTVL.

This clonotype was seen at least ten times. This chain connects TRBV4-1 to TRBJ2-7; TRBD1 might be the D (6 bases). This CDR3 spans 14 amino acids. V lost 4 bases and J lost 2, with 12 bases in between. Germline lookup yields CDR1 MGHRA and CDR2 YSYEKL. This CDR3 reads CASSPLGQTYEQYF. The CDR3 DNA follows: TGCGCCAGCAGCCCCCTCGGACAGACCTACGAGCAGTACTTC.

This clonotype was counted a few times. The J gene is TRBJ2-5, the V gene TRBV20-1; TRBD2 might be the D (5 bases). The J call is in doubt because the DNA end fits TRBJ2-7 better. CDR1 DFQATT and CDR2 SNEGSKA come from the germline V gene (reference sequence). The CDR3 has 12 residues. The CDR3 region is CSARDGKYEQYF. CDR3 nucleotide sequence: TGCAGTGCTAGGGACGGGAAATACGAGCAGTACTTC.

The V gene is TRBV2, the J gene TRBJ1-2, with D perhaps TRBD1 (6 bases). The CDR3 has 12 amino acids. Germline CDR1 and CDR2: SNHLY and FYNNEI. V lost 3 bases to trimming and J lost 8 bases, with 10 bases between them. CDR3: CASSEQGQGYTF. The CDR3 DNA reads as TGTGCCAGCAGTGAGCAGGGGCAGGGCTACACCTTC.

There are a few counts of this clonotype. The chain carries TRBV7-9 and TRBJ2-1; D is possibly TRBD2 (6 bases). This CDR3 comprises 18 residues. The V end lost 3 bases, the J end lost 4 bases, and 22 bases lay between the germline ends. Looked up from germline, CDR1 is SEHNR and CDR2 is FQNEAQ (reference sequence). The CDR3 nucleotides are TGTGCCAGCAGCTTGGGGCCCCCCGAGGCGGGATTATACAATGAGCAGTTCTTC. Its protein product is CASSLGPPEAGLYNEQFF.

CDR3 DNA sequence: TGTGCCAGCAGCGCCACCGGGAGAGGGGAGCTGTTTTTT. It translates to CASSATGRGELFF. V usage is TRBV7-2 and J usage is TRBJ2-2; tentative D call: TRBD2 (6 bases). This CDR3 contains 13 residues. Germline V gives CDR1 SGHTA, CDR2 FQGNSA. The V gene lost 5 bases and the J gene lost 8 bases, with 12 bases spanning the gap.

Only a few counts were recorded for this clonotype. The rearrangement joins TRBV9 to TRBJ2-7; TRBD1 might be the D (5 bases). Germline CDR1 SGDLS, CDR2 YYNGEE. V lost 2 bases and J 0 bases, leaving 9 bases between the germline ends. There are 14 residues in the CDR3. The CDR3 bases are TGTGCCAGCAGCGTTTCAGGGCACTCCTACGAGCAGTACTTC. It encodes CASSVSGHSYEQYF. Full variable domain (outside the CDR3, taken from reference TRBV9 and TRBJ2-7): DSGVTQTPKHLITATGQRVTLRCSPRSGDLSVYWYQQSLDQGLQFLIQYYNGEERAKGNILERFSAQQFPDLHSELNLSSLELGDSALYFCASSVSGHSYEQYFGPGTRLTVT.

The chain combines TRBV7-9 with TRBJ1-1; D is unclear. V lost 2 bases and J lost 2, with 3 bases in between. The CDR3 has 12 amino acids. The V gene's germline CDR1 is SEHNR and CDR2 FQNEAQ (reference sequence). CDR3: CASSLFNTEAFF. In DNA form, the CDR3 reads TGTGCCAGCAGCTTATTTAACACTGAAGCTTTCTTT.

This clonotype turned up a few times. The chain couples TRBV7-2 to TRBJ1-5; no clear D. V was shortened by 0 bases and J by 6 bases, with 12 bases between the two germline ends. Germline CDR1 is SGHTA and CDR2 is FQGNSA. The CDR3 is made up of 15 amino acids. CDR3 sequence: CASSLAVQIGQPQHF. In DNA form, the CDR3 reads TGTGCCAGCAGCTTAGCGGTACAGATAGGTCAGCCCCAGCATTTT.

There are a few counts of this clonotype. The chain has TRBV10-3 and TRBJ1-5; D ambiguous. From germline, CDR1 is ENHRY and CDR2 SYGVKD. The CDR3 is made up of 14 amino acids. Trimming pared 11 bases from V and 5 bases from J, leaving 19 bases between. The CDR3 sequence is CAVRGSGSDQPQHF. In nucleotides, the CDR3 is TGTGCCGTCCGTGGGTCGGGATCAGATCAGCCCCAGCATTTT.